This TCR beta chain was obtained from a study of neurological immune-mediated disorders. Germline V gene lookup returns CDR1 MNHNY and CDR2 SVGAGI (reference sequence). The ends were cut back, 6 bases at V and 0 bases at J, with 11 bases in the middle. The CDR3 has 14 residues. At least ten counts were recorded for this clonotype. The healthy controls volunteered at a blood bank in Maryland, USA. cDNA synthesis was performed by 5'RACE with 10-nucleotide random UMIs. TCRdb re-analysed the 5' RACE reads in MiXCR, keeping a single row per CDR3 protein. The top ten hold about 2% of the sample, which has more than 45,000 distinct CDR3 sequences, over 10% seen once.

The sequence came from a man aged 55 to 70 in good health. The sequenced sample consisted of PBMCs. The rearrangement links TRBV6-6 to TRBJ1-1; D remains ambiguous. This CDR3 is CASSGRQLNTEAFF. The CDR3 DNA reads TGTGCCAGCAGCGGGAGGCAGTTGAACACTGAAGCTTTCTTT.